This record concerns one T cell receptor beta chain sequence. At one end, the junction sequence differs from germline, possibly due to a read error. These data are taken from a study of tumor-infiltrating lymphocytes in primary liver carcinoma. With 500 ng total RNA as template and a constant-region primer, TCR beta cDNA was made. Three-round nested multiplex PCR performed with slightly modified ARM-PCR produced the TCR beta libraries. The first two PCR rounds used TRBV1-TRBV30 forward primers with a C-beta reverse primer, 10 cycles each. TCRdb reanalysed the multiplex PCR reads using MiXCR and keeps one entry per CDR3 protein. Of roughly 30,000 distinct CDR3 sequences in the sample, 71% were seen once. Starting material for RNA and DNA co-extraction consisted of about 17-34 mg of unsorted bulk tissue. The CDR3 length is 15 residues. Germline V CDR1 and CDR2: SGHAT, FQNNGV.

Sequencing input: liver tumor tissue from sampling region 3. Subset defined: tumor region T3, left-lateral pole. The clonotype originates from a woman aged 25-40 years with primary liver carcinoma and hepatitis B virus infection. The rearrangement uses TRBV11-2 and TRBJ2-1; the D is unclear. CDR3 in DNA: TGTGCCAGTAGCTTAGATGGTAGCTCCTACAATGAGCACTTCTTC. It codes for CASSLDGSSYNEHFF.